Shown below are 19 T cell receptor beta chains from a single sample sequenced in a study of cytomegalovirus exposure and HLA in healthy donors. 13 Jbeta primers and 60 Vbeta primers were used for the PCR. Libraries were prepared by immunoSEQ multiplex PCR; TCRdb keeps only in-frame clonotypes and omits some of them. The sample lists about 140,000 clones; 82% were seen once. Sequences were obtained from PBMCs. These receptors all stem from a man between 18 and 35 years old in good health and CMV-seropositive.

The V gene is TRBV6-5, the J gene TRBJ1-4; TRBD1 might be the D (5 bases). The CDR3 loop spans 15 amino acids. CDR1 is MNHEY, CDR2 SVGAGI, per germline. Trimming shortened V by 0 bases and J by 3 bases, and 8 bases separated the two germline ends. The CDR3, as DNA: TGTGCCAGCAGTTACTCGGCGGGGGCTAATGAAAAACTGTTTTTT. It translates to CASSYSAGANEKLFF.

The chain couples TRBV4-1 to TRBJ2-3; maybe TRBD2 (5 bases). Germline CDR1 is MGHRA and CDR2 is YSYEKL. V lost 1 base to trimming and J lost 5 bases, with 19 bases between them. This CDR3 has 17 amino acids. The DNA for the CDR3 is TGCGCCAGCAGCCAAGTGGGGAGAGGGCCCGCTGGAGATACGCAGTATTTT. Protein sequence: CASSQVGRGPAGDTQYF.

The gene calls are TRBV19 and TRBJ1-1; 8 bases agree with TRBD1. V gave up 11 bases and J gave up 4 bases; unmatched junction bases: 18. Germline V gene data show CDR1 as LNHDA and CDR2 as SQIVND (reference sequence). The CDR3 is made up of 16 amino acids. The CDR3 region is CAASPTGQGYVTEAFF. In nucleotides, the CDR3 is TGTGCCGCTAGCCCGACAGGACAGGGCTACGTCACTGAAGCTTTCTTT.

The chain links TRBV28 to TRBJ1-5; D might be TRBD1 (6 bases). Germline CDR1 is MDHEN and CDR2 is SYDVKM. This CDR3 spans 14 amino acids. V lost 8 bases, J lost 4 bases, and 15 bases lay in between. CDR3 nucleotide sequence: TGTGCCAGCGGAGGACAGACCCCGAATCAGCCCCAGCATTTT. Translation gives CASGGQTPNQPQHF.

The rearrangement links TRBV6-4 to TRBJ2-3, with 11 bases matching TRBD2. Germline-derived CDR1 and CDR2 are MRHNA and SNTAGT. CDR3 length: 15 residues. The V segment lost 5 bases and the J segment 3 bases; nucleotides outside the gene matches: 4. CDR3 DNA: TGTGCCAGCAGTACTAGCGGGAGAAGTACAGATACGCAGTATTTT. This gives the protein CASSTSGRSTDTQYF.

This sequence joins TRBV6-5 and TRBJ2-1; TRBD2 aligns across 7 bases. The ends lost 5 bases at V and 2 bases at J; junction bases unmatched: 6. The CDR3 runs to 15 residues. From germline, CDR1 is MNHEY and CDR2 SVGAGI. The CDR3 sequence is CASSQSGAPYNEQFF. The CDR3 DNA reads TGTGCCAGCAGTCAGAGCGGGGCCCCCTACAATGAGCAGTTCTTC.

The chain employs TRBV19 and TRBJ1-1, with D possibly TRBD1 on 6 matching bases. Germline V gene lookup returns CDR1 LNHDA and CDR2 SQIVND (reference sequence). The V end was cut by 6 bases, the J end by 3 bases, with 17 bases between. The CDR3 covers 15 residues. CDR3 in DNA: TGTGCCAGTAGACCCGTAGGGGGGGTCCACACTGAAGCTTTCTTT. This gives the protein CASRPVGGVHTEAFF. Using reference TRBV19 and TRBJ1-1 for the parts outside the CDR3, the full variable domain is DGGITQSPKYLFRKEGQNVTLSCEQNLNHDAMYWYRQDPGQGLRLIYYSQIVNDFQKGDIAEGYSVSREKKESFPLTVTSAQKNPTAFYLCASRPVGGVHTEAFFGQGTRLTVV.

The chain carries TRBV6-5 and TRBJ1-1; no firm D call. Germline V lookup: CDR1 MNHEY, CDR2 SVGAGI. This CDR3 is built from 11 residues. V was shortened by 9 bases and J by 8 bases, with 13 bases between the two germline ends. CDR3: CASKSGKEAFF. The CDR3 nucleotides read TGTGCCAGTAAATCGGGGAAGGAAGCTTTCTTT.

CDR3 coding DNA: TGTGCCTCCTCCTCGGGGGGCTCTGGAAACACCATATATTTT. Amino acids: CASSSGGSGNTIYF. The chain has TRBV30 and TRBJ1-3; D perhaps matches TRBD1 (5 bases). With 7 bases removed from V and 0 bases from J, the gap between germline ends came to 13 bases. This CDR3 comprises 14 residues. The germline gives CDR1 GTSNPN, CDR2 SVGIG (reference sequence).

The CDR3 nucleotides are TGTGCCAGCTCACGGTCCGGGACAGGGAATGAAAAACTGTTTTTT. Its translation: CASSRSGTGNEKLFF. This sequence joins TRBV18 and TRBJ1-4, with TRBD1 matching 9 bases. J lost 5 bases, V lost 4 bases, and 5 bases had no gene match. Germline CDR1 and CDR2: KGHSH and LQKENI. The length of the CDR3 is 15 residues.

This chain connects TRBV2 to TRBJ2-7, with 7 bases aligning to TRBD1. Trimming cost V 2 bases and J 2 bases; bases outside gene matches: 6. In germline, CDR1 is SNHLY, CDR2 FYNNEI. The CDR3 has 15 residues. CDR3: CASSELRGTAYEQYF. CDR3 bases: TGTGCCAGCAGTGAACTCCGTGGGACAGCCTACGAGCAGTACTTC.

The J gene is TRBJ2-4, the V gene TRBV29-1; TRBD1 agrees at 8 bases. This CDR3 contains 14 residues. J lost 8 bases, V lost 1 base, and 7 bases had no gene match. CDR1 and CDR2 from the germline V gene are SQVTM and ANQGSEA. The CDR3 sequence is CSVEGPGGFDIQYF. The DNA of the CDR3 is TGCAGCGTTGAAGGGCCAGGGGGCTTTGACATTCAGTACTTC.

The chain has TRBV7-6 and TRBJ1-2; 7 bases match TRBD1. In germline, CDR1 is SGHVS, CDR2 FNYEAQ. The length of the CDR3 is 14 residues. After removal of 3 bases from V and 0 bases from J, the junction contained 1 base not matched to a gene. This chain's CDR3 is CASSLGTANYGYTF. The CDR3 DNA is TGTGCCAGCAGCTTGGGGACAGCTAACTATGGCTACACCTTC. Looking up the rest from reference TRBV7-6 and TRBJ1-2 gives the full variable domain: GAGVSQSPRYKVTKRGQDVALRCDPISGHVSLYWYRQALGQGPEFLTYFNYEAQQDKSGLPNDRFSAERPEGSISTLTIQRTEQRDSAMYRCASSLGTANYGYTFGSGTRLTVV.

The genes are TRBV28 and TRBJ2-3; 13 bases are shared with TRBD2. This CDR3 is 18 amino acids long. Germline CDR1 is MDHEN and CDR2 is SYDVKM. With V trimmed by 5 bases and J by 4 bases, 12 bases remained unmatched. The CDR3 DNA reads as TGTGCCAGCAGTCCCGGGACTAGCGGGGCCGTAGGGGCAGATACGCAGTATTTT. Protein: CASSPGTSGAVGADTQYF.

The chain combines TRBV5-1 with TRBJ1-1; D might be TRBD1 (6 bases). V lost 4 bases to trimming and J lost 7 bases, with 17 bases between them. CDR1 SGHRS and CDR2 YFSETQ come from the germline V gene. The CDR3 has 14 residues. Written as DNA, the CDR3 is TGCGCCAGCAGCCGTAAGCAGGGGTCGCTTGAAGCTTTCTTT. It yields the protein CASSRKQGSLEAFF.

The chain recombines TRBV27 with TRBJ1-5, with D uncertain. The CDR3 extends over 15 amino acids. Trimming took 3 bases from V and 4 from J, leaving 13 bases between them. In germline, CDR1 is MNHEY, CDR2 SMNVEV (reference sequence). For the CDR3, the DNA is TGTGCCAGCAGTTTGGGCAGCCAGCCTAATCAGCCCCAGCATTTT. Protein: CASSLGSQPNQPQHF.

The gene calls are TRBV13 and TRBJ2-7; a weak D match, TRBD1 (5 bases). V lost 2 bases and J 0 bases, leaving 14 bases between the germline ends. The CDR3 runs to 16 residues. Germline lookup yields CDR1 PRHDT and CDR2 FYEKMQ (reference sequence). Here the CDR3 DNA reads TGTGCCAGCAGCTTACACAGGTTACCTACCTCCTACGAGCAGTACTTC. Its protein is CASSLHRLPTSYEQYF.

The V call is TRBV7-3, the J call TRBJ2-7; the match to TRBD1 covers 9 bases. CDR3 length: 13 amino acids. V trimming: 4 bases; J trimming: 3 bases; junction bases outside the gene matches: 1. Germline CDR1 reads SGHTA; CDR2 reads FQGTGA. CDR3 in amino acids: CASSSDRGYEQYF. The CDR3 DNA reads as TGTGCCAGCAGCTCGGACAGGGGCTACGAGCAGTACTTC.

This clone was recorded a few times. The chain couples TRBV6-6 to TRBJ2-2; TRBD1 agrees at 7 bases. The germline CDR1 and CDR2 sequences are MNHNY and SVGAGI (reference sequence). V lost 7 bases to trimming and J lost 5 bases; unmatched junction nucleotides: 4. CDR3 size: 13 residues. Here the CDR3 reads CASIQGFTGELFF. As DNA, the CDR3 is TGTGCCAGCATACAGGGGTTTACCGGGGAGCTGTTTTTT.